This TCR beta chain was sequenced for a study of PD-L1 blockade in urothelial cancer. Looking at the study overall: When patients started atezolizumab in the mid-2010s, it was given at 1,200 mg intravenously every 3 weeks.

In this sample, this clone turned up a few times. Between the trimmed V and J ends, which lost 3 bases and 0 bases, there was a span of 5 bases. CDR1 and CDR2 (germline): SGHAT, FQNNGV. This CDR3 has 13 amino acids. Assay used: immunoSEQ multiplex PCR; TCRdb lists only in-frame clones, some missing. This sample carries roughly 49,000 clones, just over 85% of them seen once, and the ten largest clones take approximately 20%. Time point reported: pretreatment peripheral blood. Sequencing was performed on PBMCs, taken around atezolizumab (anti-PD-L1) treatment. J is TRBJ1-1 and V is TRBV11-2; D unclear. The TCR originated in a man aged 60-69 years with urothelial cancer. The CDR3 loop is CASSFELNTEAFF. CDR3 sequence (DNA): TGTGCCAGCAGCTTCGAGTTGAACACTGAAGCTTTCTTT.